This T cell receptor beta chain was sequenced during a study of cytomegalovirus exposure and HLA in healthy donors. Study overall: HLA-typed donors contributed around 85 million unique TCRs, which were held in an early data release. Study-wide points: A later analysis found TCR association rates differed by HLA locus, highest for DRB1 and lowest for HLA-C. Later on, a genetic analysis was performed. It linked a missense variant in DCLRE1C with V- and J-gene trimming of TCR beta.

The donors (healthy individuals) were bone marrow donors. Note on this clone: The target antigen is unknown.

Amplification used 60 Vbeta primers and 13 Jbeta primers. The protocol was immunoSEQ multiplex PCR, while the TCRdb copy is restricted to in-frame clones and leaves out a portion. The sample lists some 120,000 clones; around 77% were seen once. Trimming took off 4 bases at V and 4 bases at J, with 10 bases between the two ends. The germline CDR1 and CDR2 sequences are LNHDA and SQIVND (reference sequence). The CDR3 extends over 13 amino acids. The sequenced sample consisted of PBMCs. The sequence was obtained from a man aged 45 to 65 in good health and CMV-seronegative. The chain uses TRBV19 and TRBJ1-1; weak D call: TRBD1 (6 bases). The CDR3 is CASSNTGTTEAFF. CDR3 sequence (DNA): TGTGCCAGTAGTAACACAGGGACCACTGAAGCTTTCTTT.